Presented here are 13 T cell receptor beta chains from one specimen sequenced in a study of lymphopenia after photon versus proton radiotherapy. This table comes from immunoSEQ multiplex PCR, and its TCRdb copy is limited to in-frame clones, with some not included. The data show tens of thousands of clones, approximately 90% seen once. Material: peripheral blood, obtained from a patient treated with photon-based radiotherapy. The receptors were sampled from a man aged 55 to 70 with cholangiocarcinoma.

The V and J genes are TRBV7-9 and TRBJ2-3; D unresolved. Trimming took off 4 bases at V and 0 bases at J, with 8 bases between the two ends. CDR1 is SEHNR and CDR2 is FQNEAQ in the germline V gene (reference sequence). This CDR3 comprises 14 residues. CDR3 DNA: TGTGCCAGCAGCTCCCTGACTAGCACAGATACGCAGTATTTT. Amino acids: CASSSLTSTDTQYF. The whole variable domain, remainder taken from reference TRBV7-9 and TRBJ2-3, is DTGVSQNPRHKITKRGQNVTFRCDPISEHNRLYWYRQTLGQGPEFLTYFQNEAQLEKSRLLSDRFSAERPKGSFSTLEIQRTEQGDSAMYLCASSSLTSTDTQYFGPGTRLTVL.

This clone was counted once. V and J are TRBV9 and TRBJ2-5, with 9 bases that match TRBD2. From germline, CDR1 is SGDLS and CDR2 YYNGEE. The CDR3 is made up of 15 amino acids. After removal of 4 bases from V and 5 bases from J, the junction contained 9 bases not matched to a gene. The CDR3 nucleotides are TGTGCCAGCAGCTTTGGCCCTAGCGGGATGGAGACCCAGTACTTC. Translating gives CASSFGPSGMETQYF.

The chain has TRBV7-2 and TRBJ2-7, with D possibly being TRBD2 (6 bases). The CDR3 spans 16 residues. V lost 5 bases to trimming and J lost 7 bases, with 24 bases between them. The germline V gene has CDR1 SGHTA and CDR2 FQGNSA. Here the CDR3 DNA reads TGTGCCAGCAGCCCCGAGGGCGGGACGCCCCTCGGGGAGCAGTACTTC. Translation gives CASSPEGGTPLGEQYF.

V usage is TRBV11-3 and J usage is TRBJ2-1, with D possibly called TRBD1 or TRBD2 (5 bases each). Trimming shortened V by 1 base and J by 10 bases, and 17 bases separated the two germline ends. CDR1 and CDR2 (germline): SGHNT, YENEEA. The CDR3 spans 15 residues. Here the CDR3 reads CASSLVLGEQVEQFF. CDR3 coding DNA: TGTGCCAGCAGCTTAGTCTTGGGGGAACAGGTCGAGCAGTTCTTC.

The rearrangement uses TRBV7-8 and TRBJ2-1, with TRBD1 matching 7 bases. Looked up from germline, CDR1 is SGHVS and CDR2 is FQNEAQ. The length of the CDR3 is 15 residues. J lost 6 bases, V lost 1 base, and 6 bases had no gene match. The CDR3 loop reads CASSLDRGWGNEQFF. The CDR3 coding sequence is TGTGCCAGCAGCTTAGACAGGGGCTGGGGCAATGAGCAGTTCTTC.

This chain connects TRBV18 to TRBJ2-7; D ambiguous. Germline V gene lookup returns CDR1 KGHSH and CDR2 LQKENI. Trimming took 3 bases from V and 1 from J, leaving 13 bases between them. The CDR3 length is 15 residues. CDR3 residues: CASSPAPTPSYEQYF. In nucleotides, the CDR3 is TGTGCCAGCTCACCGGCCCCTACCCCATCCTACGAGCAGTACTTC.

The chain combines TRBV2 with TRBJ2-7; D is unresolved. Germline V gives CDR1 SNHLY, CDR2 FYNNEI. Trimming shortened V by 2 bases and J by 0 bases, and 5 bases separated the two germline ends. The CDR3 is 13 residues long. This chain's CDR3 is CASSERLSYEQYF. The CDR3, as DNA: TGTGCCAGCAGTGAACGGCTCTCCTACGAGCAGTACTTC.

This chain links TRBV27 with TRBJ1-2, with D possibly matching TRBD1 (6 bases). Germline CDR1 reads MNHEY; CDR2 reads SMNVEV (reference sequence). The CDR3 covers 13 residues. Trimming shortened V by 3 bases and J by 4 bases, and 9 bases separated the two germline ends. The CDR3 DNA follows: TGTGCCAGCAGTTTCTTACAGGGCTATGGCTACACCTTC. Amino acid sequence: CASSFLQGYGYTF.

This chain links TRBV5-8 with TRBJ2-1; 8 positions agree with TRBD2. This CDR3 spans 15 amino acids. Germline lookup yields CDR1 SGHTS and CDR2 YDEGEE. The V gene end was trimmed by 4 bases and the J gene end by 2 bases; junction bases not matched to a gene: 5. Here the CDR3 reads CASSRSGGTYNEQFF. The CDR3 DNA is TGTGCCAGCAGCCGTTCGGGGGGGACCTACAATGAGCAGTTCTTC.

The rearrangement joins TRBV4-1 to TRBJ1-1, with 11 bases identical to TRBD1. After removal of 4 bases from V and 3 bases from J, the junction contained 4 bases not matched to a gene. This CDR3 spans 15 amino acids. Germline V gene lookup returns CDR1 MGHRA and CDR2 YSYEKL. Written as DNA, the CDR3 is TGCGCCAGCAGCCGTGGACAGGGGGCGTACACTGAAGCTTTCTTT. Amino acid sequence: CASSRGQGAYTEAFF.

The J gene is TRBJ2-5, the V gene TRBV11-2, with 7 positions matching TRBD2. This CDR3 comprises 11 residues. Trimming at V came to 4 bases and at J to 9 bases, leaving 2 bases not matched to a gene. Per the germline V gene, CDR1 is SGHAT and CDR2 is FQNNGV. CDR3 region: CASSYGLAQYF. As DNA, the CDR3 is TGTGCCAGCAGCTATGGACTAGCCCAGTACTTC.

The rearrangement joins TRBV7-9 to TRBJ1-4; D might be TRBD1 (5 bases). From germline, CDR1 is SEHNR and CDR2 FQNEAQ (reference sequence). Between the trimmed V and J ends, which lost 3 bases and 8 bases, there was a span of 16 bases. This CDR3 has 15 amino acids. DNA of the CDR3: TGTGCCAGCAGCTTCGTGTTAGGGGCGGGAGAAAAACTGTTTTTT. Its translation is CASSFVLGAGEKLFF.

This clone was recorded only once. The V gene is TRBV5-1, the J gene TRBJ2-7; D is perhaps TRBD1 (5 bases). V was clipped by 1 base and J by 5 bases, with 16 bases between them. There are 15 residues in the CDR3. Germline V lookup: CDR1 SGHRS, CDR2 YFSETQ. The DNA for the CDR3 is TGCGCCAGCAGCTTGCTTCCCAGGGATAAGGACGAGCAGTACTTC. This translates into CASSLLPRDKDEQYF.